The rows below give T cell receptor beta chains drawn from one sample of a study of early T cells in non-severe SARS-CoV-2 infection. TCRdb re-called the 5' RACE reads through MiXCR, storing one row per CDR3 protein. The repertoire includes 55,000 to 65,000 distinct CDR3 sequences, about 11% of them detected once, and 6.5% sits in the top ten. Sequencing was carried out using whole blood. These TCRs come from an adult who was a healthcare worker with PCR-confirmed SARS-CoV-2 infection or an uninfected control (not recorded which). Both conserved end residues are part of each CDR3. The D gene is left open where the match is weak. Part of the rows lack a size; the others show once, few, many or a class for expanded clones.

D gene | J gene | V gene | clone size | CDR3 DNA | CDR3 protein
TRBD1 | TRBJ2-1 | TRBV15 | few | TGTGCCACCAGCGCAGACAGGGCCTACAATGAGCAGTTCTTC | CATSADRAYNEQFF
NA | TRBJ2-3 | TRBV20-1 | few | TGCAGTGCGGGGGGCAACACAGATACGCAGTATTTT | CSAGGNTDTQYF
NA | TRBJ1-1 | TRBV6-2/TRBV6-3 | many | TGTGCCAGCAGTTCATGGGGGTACAGAACGAACACTGAAGCTTTCTTT | CASSSWGYRTNTEAFF
NA | TRBJ1-5 | TRBV18 | many | TGTGCCAGCTCACCAGGGCCCTATCAGCCCCAGCATTTT | CASSPGPYQPQHF
NA | TRBJ1-5 | TRBV6-2/TRBV6-3 | NA | TGTGCCAGCAGTTACTCGATGGGGACGCCTTATAGCAATCAGCCCCAGCATTTT | CASSYSMGTPYSNQPQHF
NA | TRBJ2-7 | TRBV9 | many | TGTGCCAGCAGCGTAGGACTAGCCTACGAGCAGTACTTC | CASSVGLAYEQYF
NA | TRBJ1-2 | TRBV3-1 | NA | TGTGCCAGCAGCCAAGTAGTCAGTAGGAGTGGCTACACCTTC | CASSQVVSRSGYTF
TRBD2 | TRBJ2-3 | TRBV7-2 | NA | TGTGCCAGCAGTCCCCCGGGGGGGCCGCCAGATACGCAGTATTTT | CASSPPGGPPDTQYF
NA | TRBJ2-7 | TRBV7-9 | many | TGTGCCAGCAGCTTAGCGGGAGTTTCCTACGAGCAGTACTTC | CASSLAGVSYEQYF
NA | TRBJ2-4 | TRBV2 | many | TGTGCCAGCAGCTCCATAGCCAAAAACATTCAGTACTTC | CASSSIAKNIQYF
TRBD1 | TRBJ1-1 | TRBV7-2 | few | TGTGCCAGCAGCAAACAGGGGACTGAAGCTTTCTTT | CASSKQGTEAFF
NA | TRBJ1-2 | TRBV30 | NA | TGTGCCTGGAGTGTACCAGAACACCTGATCTATGGCTACACCTTC | CAWSVPEHLIYGYTF
TRBD1 | TRBJ1-1 | TRBV7-3 | many | TGTGCCAGCAGCTCAACCGGGACAGCCAGCCAAGCTTTCTTT | CASSSTGTASQAFF
NA | TRBJ2-1 | TRBV11-2 | many | TGTGCCAGCAGCCCAGCTTCTCGCAATGAGCAGTTCTTC | CASSPASRNEQFF
NA | TRBJ1-2 | TRBV5-1 | many | TGCGCCAGCAGCTTGTCTTATGAATATGGCTACACCTTC | CASSLSYEYGYTF
NA | TRBJ2-1 | TRBV20-1 | many | TGCAGTGCGGGGACCCCGGGACAAACCGTTCAGCAGTTCTTC | CSAGTPGQTVQQFF
TRBD1 | TRBJ2-1 | TRBV12-3/TRBV12-4 | NA | TGTGCCAGCAGGGGGACAGGGAATGAGCAGTTCTTC | CASRGTGNEQFF
TRBD2 | TRBJ2-5 | TRBV18 | few | TGTGCCAGCTCTACTAGCGAGGAGACCCAGTACTTC | CASSTSEETQYF
NA | TRBJ2-2 | TRBV19 | NA | TGTGCCAGTAGTTGGGGACCCTTCCGGAACACCGGGGAGCTGTTTTTT | CASSWGPFRNTGELFF
NA | TRBJ1-2 | TRBV5-6 | many | TGTGCCAGCAGCTTCCACTATGGCTACACCTTC | CASSFHYGYTF
NA | TRBJ1-2 | TRBV29-1 | many | TGCAGCGTCTCTAAGAGGGGAGTAAGTGGCTACACCTTC | CSVSKRGVSGYTF
NA | TRBJ2-1 | TRBV18 | NA | TGTGCCAGCTCACCCCCCAAAATGCCTCTTGACAATGAGCAGTTCTTC | CASSPPKMPLDNEQFF
NA | TRBJ2-5 | TRBV6-5 | many | TGTGCCAGCTCCCGGCTGAGGGAGACCCAGTACTTC | CASSRLRETQYF
NA | TRBJ1-1 | TRBV12-3/TRBV12-4 | NA | TGTGCCAGCAGTTACGTCGGAACTGAAGCTTTCTTT | CASSYVGTEAFF
NA | TRBJ2-7 | TRBV6-6 | many | TGTGCCAGCAGTTACTCGGGTCAGCCCAATTACGAGCAGTACTTC | CASSYSGQPNYEQYF
TRBD2 | TRBJ2-1 | TRBV11-2 | NA | TGTGCCAGCAGCTTTGGCAGCGGGAACTTCTATGAGCAGTTCTTC | CASSFGSGNFYEQFF
TRBD1 | TRBJ2-6 | TRBV18 | NA | TGTGCCAGCTCACCAATCCAGGGGGCTGGGGCCAACGTCCTGACTTTC | CASSPIQGAGANVLTF
NA | TRBJ1-2 | TRBV12-3/TRBV12-4 | many | TGTGCCAGCAGTTTTGGAGTTGCCTACACCTTC | CASSFGVAYTF
NA | TRBJ2-3 | TRBV29-1 | few | TGCAGCGTTGCCTCAGATACGCAGTATTTT | CSVASDTQYF
TRBD2 | TRBJ2-1 | TRBV11-2 | many | TGTGCCAGCAGCTCAGCGATTCTAGCGGGCTCCTACAATGAGCAGTTCTTC | CASSSAILAGSYNEQFF
NA | TRBJ2-2 | TRBV12-5 | NA | TGTGCTAGTGGTTTGGGACAGACGAACACCGGGGAGCTGTTTTTT | CASGLGQTNTGELFF
TRBD2 | TRBJ2-5 | TRBV7-3 | NA | TGTGCCAGCAGCTCCGGACTAGCGGGAATCCAAGAGACCCAGTACTTC | CASSSGLAGIQETQYF
NA | TRBJ2-5 | TRBV12-3/TRBV12-4 | NA | TGTGCCAGCAGGCCCCAGGCGGCAGAGACCCAGTACTTC | CASRPQAAETQYF
TRBD2 | TRBJ2-7 | TRBV20-1 | NA | TGCAGTGCGCTGAGGACTAGCGGCAGCTCCTACGAGCAGTACTTC | CSALRTSGSSYEQYF
NA | TRBJ1-1 | TRBV7-9 | NA | TGTGCCAGCAGCTTAGAACACACTGAAGCTTTCTTT | CASSLEHTEAFF
NA | TRBJ1-3 | TRBV7-9 | NA | TGTGCCGCGGCGATCTCTGGAAGCACCATATATTTT | CAAAISGSTIYF
TRBD1 | TRBJ2-7 | TRBV7-9 | NA | TGTGCCAGCAGCTTGGGACAGGGGAGTCAGGGGCAGTACTTC | CASSLGQGSQGQYF
NA | TRBJ2-3 | TRBV7-3 | many | TGTGCCAGCAGCCCCTTCATGGGGGCAGAGGGAAATACGTTGTATTTT | CASSPFMGAEGNTLYF
NA | TRBJ2-7 | TRBV5-4 | many | TGTGCCAGCCGCCCAGGGGACGGCAATTACGAGCAGTACTTC | CASRPGDGNYEQYF
NA | TRBJ2-1 | TRBV27 | NA | TGTGCCAGCAGTTCTTTTACAACAGAGAATGAGCAGTTCTTC | CASSSFTTENEQFF
NA | TRBJ2-7 | TRBV18 | NA | TGTGCCAGCTCCCGACAGGACCAGGAGCAGTACTTC | CASSRQDQEQYF
TRBD2 | TRBJ2-1 | TRBV11-1 | many | TGTGCCAGCAGTGGGACTAGCGGGATCAATGAGCAGTTCTTC | CASSGTSGINEQFF
NA | TRBJ1-4 | TRBV4-3 | few | TGCGCCAGCAGCCAAGGTCCAGGGGCGCTCGGTGAAAAACTGTTTTTT | CASSQGPGALGEKLFF
NA | TRBJ2-1 | TRBV2 | many | TGTGCCAGCAACCCCCGGGGAGGGGGGGAGCAGTTCTTC | CASNPRGGGEQFF
NA | TRBJ2-7 | TRBV10-3 | NA | TGTGCCATCAGTGAACGATACAGAGCCTACGAGCAGTACTTC | CAISERYRAYEQYF
TRBD1 | TRBJ2-3 | TRBV20-1 | many | TGCAGTGCTTCGGACAGGGAAGATACGCAGTATTTT | CSASDREDTQYF
TRBD1 | TRBJ2-3 | TRBV29-1 | NA | TGCAGCGTAGCGACAGGGGCAACAGATACGCAGTATTTT | CSVATGATDTQYF
NA | TRBJ2-3 | TRBV29-1 | many | TGCAGCGTCCTGGGGGGTTTTATGACAGATACGCAGTATTTT | CSVLGGFMTDTQYF
TRBD2 | TRBJ2-3 | TRBV20-1 | NA | TGCAGTGCTAAATCTGAAATAGCGGGACCTAGGGTGTTCACAGATACGCAGTATTTT | CSAKSEIAGPRVFTDTQYF
NA | TRBJ2-7 | TRBV5-1 | many | TGCGCCAGCAGCTTGACCGGGAGCCTTGATATGCAGTACTTC | CASSLTGSLDMQYF
TRBD2 | TRBJ2-3 | TRBV5-1 | many | TGCGCCAGCAGGTTACTAGCGGGAGGGAGTGCGCAGTATTTT | CASRLLAGGSAQYF
TRBD1 | TRBJ2-2 | TRBV4-2 | NA | TGTGCCAGCAAGATGGGACAGTCCAACACCGGGGAGCTGTTTTTT | CASKMGQSNTGELFF
TRBD2 | TRBJ2-2 | TRBV29-1 | few | TGCAGCGCCGAAGGGCCGGCGGGAGGATCGACCGGGGAGCTGTTTTTT | CSAEGPAGGSTGELFF
NA | TRBJ2-7 | TRBV19 | many | TGTGCCAGTAGTATTTCTGGGTCAGCCTACGAGCAGTACTTC | CASSISGSAYEQYF
NA | TRBJ1-5 | TRBV30 | many | TGTGCCTGGAAGACTGGCAATCAGCCCCAGCATTTT | CAWKTGNQPQHF
NA | TRBJ2-2 | TRBV24-1 | many | TGTGCCACCAGTGATAGGACAGTTAACACCGGGGAGCTGTTTTTT | CATSDRTVNTGELFF
NA | TRBJ1-2 | TRBV10-3 | many | TGTGCCATCAGGGGGGCCTACGGCTACACCTTC | CAIRGAYGYTF
NA | TRBJ2-7 | TRBV18 | NA | TGTGCCAGCTCACCGGAAGCGGGCCGGGAGCAGTACTTC | CASSPEAGREQYF
NA | TRBJ2-7 | TRBV20-1 | few | TGCAGTGCGGAGGTGGCGAGATACGAGCAGTACTTC | CSAEVARYEQYF
NA | TRBJ1-6 | TRBV27 | few | TGTGCCAGCAGAAAAGGTGGCCCCGCTCCACCCCTCCACTTT | CASRKGGPAPPLHF